This T cell receptor (beta chain) was captured by sequencing in a study of CD8+CD57+ T cells in acquired aplastic anemia. Study-level results: The same twenty-nine CD8+ CDR3 sequences occurred in patients and in controls.

The template for TCR beta VDJ and CDR3 sequence profiling was genomic DNA. TCRdb processed the reads anew with MiXCR; each CDR3 protein has one entry. The sample lists around 140,000 distinct CDR3 sequences, 41% occurring once. The CDR3 has 12 amino acids. CDR1 SGHTA and CDR2 FQGNSA come from the germline V gene. Trimming left V 3 bases short and J 7 bases short, with 7 bases between. On this clonotype: Its antigen is as yet unknown.

The receptor was isolated from a human donor in good health, serving as a control. The sequenced sample was sorted CD4+, CD8+, or CD8+CD57+ T cells (not recorded which) from PBMCs. The chain combines TRBV7-2 with TRBJ1-5, with D possibly TRBD1 on 5 matching bases. Written as DNA, the CDR3 is TGTGCCAGCAGCTTTCGGGGGCAGCCCCAGCATTTT. Protein sequence: CASSFRGQPQHF.